This TCR beta chain appears in the sequencing data of a study of vaccination and CD4 T cells after COVID-19. About the research overall: Median draw time for post-COVID samples was roughly 100 days post-diagnosis (range 35 to 161). Spike peptides, overlapping and drawn from SARS-CoV-2, HCoV-NL63, HCoV-OC43 and HCoV-229E, were used to stimulate cells.

Points on this clonotype: The antigen is unknown.

Cultured CD4+ T cell DNA was sequenced using the Oncomine TCR Beta short-read assay. DNA came from CD4+ T cells after culture. Using its own MiXCR run on the PCR reads, TCRdb lists one record per CDR3 protein. This table holds 15,000 to 17,000 distinct CDR3 sequences, roughly 72% found once. The germline CDR1 and CDR2 sequences are SGHTA and FQGNSA. V lost 0 bases and J 6 bases, leaving 9 bases between the germline ends. The CDR3 sequence is 14 residues long. Specified treatment: roughly 11-day PBMC culture with coronavirus spike peptide pools or control peptides (ViraFEST assay). ViraFEST used peptide pools to expand antigen-specific T cells and subsequently sequenced their TCRs.

Sample: CD4+ T cells from blood, cultured in vitro. The chain employs TRBV7-2 and TRBJ1-3; TRBD1 is a possible D gene (5 bases). The TCR sequence derives from a human donor who had recovered from COVID-19. CDR3 in DNA: TGTGCCAGCAGCTTAGCTCAGGGTGTAAACACCATATATTTT. Its translation is CASSLAQGVNTIYF. Using reference TRBV7-2 and TRBJ1-3 for the parts outside the CDR3, the full variable domain is GAGVSQSPSNKVTEKGKDVELRCDPISGHTALYWYRQSLGQGLEFLIYFQGNSAPDKSGLPSDRFSAERTGGSVSTLTIQRTQQEDSAVYLCASSLAQGVNTIYFGEGSWLTVV.